These 29 T cell receptor beta chains came from one sample sequenced in a study of kidney transplant recipient with SARS-CoV-2 infection. One entry per CDR3 protein results from TCRdb running MiXCR on the reads. Of 200,000 to 300,000 distinct CDR3 sequences in the sample, about 30% were seen once. The sequencing used a blood sample, collected at baseline and on day 111 from a kidney transplant recipient. The receptor set was obtained from a young adult male patient who had COVID-19 and was a kidney transplant recipient. Some T cells may be graft donor cells.

Only one count was recorded for this clonotype. A much larger clone sits a single nucleotide away, making a read error possible. The missing conserved phenylalanine or tryptophan at the end of this CDR3 makes a read error likely. The chain links TRBV12-3 or TRBV12-4 to TRBJ1-1; perhaps TRBD1 as D (6 bases). The CDR3 extends over 13 amino acids. V was shortened by 6 bases and J by 8 bases, with 16 bases between the two germline ends. This CDR3 reads CASSPTGQREAFL. The CDR3 coding sequence is TGTGCCAGCAGCCCCACTGGACAGAGAGAAGCTTTCCTT.

This clonotype was recorded at least ten times. V and J are TRBV15 and TRBJ2-1, with D perhaps matching TRBD1 or TRBD2 (5 bases each). Germline lookup yields CDR1 LNHNV and CDR2 YYDKDF (reference sequence). The CDR3 runs to 15 residues. Trimming took 4 bases from V and 5 from J, leaving 15 bases between them. The chain's CDR3 is CATSTPGRYNNEQFF. For the CDR3, the DNA is TGTGCCACCAGCACACCGGGACGGTATAACAATGAGCAGTTCTTC.

About this clonotype itself: Possible read error: a much larger clone is one base away. The V gene is TRBV9, the J gene TRBJ2-1; a possible D gene is TRBD2 (6 bases). Germline CDR1 is SGDLS and CDR2 is YYNGEE. This CDR3 comprises 16 residues. CDR3 DNA sequence: TGTACCAGCAGCGTAGATAGAGGAAGCGGGTACAATGAGCAGTTCTTC. Translated: CTSSVDRGSGYNEQFF.

Ten or more counts support this clonotype. The V and J genes are TRBV18 and TRBJ1-2; D unresolved. The CDR3 spans 15 residues. Trimming pared 2 bases from V and 8 bases from J, leaving 18 bases between. Germline V gene lookup returns CDR1 KGHSH and CDR2 LQKENI. The CDR3 sequence is CASSPDLTVAGGYTF. The CDR3 DNA is TGTGCCAGCTCACCAGACTTGACCGTTGCTGGGGGCTACACCTTC.

Many counts were recorded for this clonotype. The chain joins TRBV19 to TRBJ1-1; D perhaps matches TRBD1 (5 bases). The CDR3 runs 16 residues. The V end lost 5 bases, the J end lost 0 bases, and 16 bases lay between the germline ends. CDR1 and CDR2 from the germline V gene are LNHDA and SQIVND (reference sequence). CDR3 bases: TGTGCCAGTAGTGTAACAGGTTGGTCTATGAACACTGAAGCTTTCTTT. Translation gives CASSVTGWSMNTEAFF.

This clonotype was recorded at least ten times. This chain joins TRBV3-1 and TRBJ1-2; D is unclear. With 5 bases removed from V and 4 bases from J, the gap between germline ends came to 23 bases. Germline CDR1 and CDR2: LGHDT and YNNKEL (reference sequence). This CDR3 has 17 residues. This chain's CDR3 is CASSRHATLRKTYGYTF. The CDR3, as DNA: TGTGCCAGCAGCAGGCATGCCACCCTTCGAAAGACCTATGGCTACACCTTC.

This clonotype was observed once. Being one base from a much bigger clone, this may be a read error. The V gene is TRBV28, the J gene TRBJ1-5; 10 nucleotides match TRBD1. Germline trimming cut 5 bases from V and 8 bases from J; bases unmatched to any gene: 12. Looked up from germline, CDR1 is MDHEN and CDR2 is SYDVKM. The CDR3 consists of 16 residues. CDR3 in DNA: TGTGCCAGCAGTCCATGGACAGGGGGGGTTGAGAAGCCCCAGCATTTT. It encodes CASSPWTGGVEKPQHF.

This clonotype was seen more than once but under ten times. The chain couples TRBV5-1 to TRBJ2-1; 12 bases agree with TRBD1. Unmatched junction bases numbered 8, after V lost 6 bases and J lost 7 bases. Germline CDR1 reads SGHRS; CDR2 reads YFSETQ. The CDR3 is 15 amino acids. For the CDR3, the DNA is TGCGCCAGCAACCCGGGACAGGGGGCGCATAATGAGCAGTTCTTC. Encoded protein: CASNPGQGAHNEQFF.

With respect to this clonotype: It may be a read error: a sequence one base away is much more abundant. The chain couples TRBV6-1 to TRBJ1-2; no clear D. CDR3 length equals 13 residues. Germline loops: CDR1 MNHNS, CDR2 SASEGT. The CDR3 region is CASSEWSLRGYIF. Written as DNA, the CDR3 is TGTGCCAGCAGTGAATGGAGCTTACGTGGCTACATCTTC.

With regard to this clonotype: This may be a read error, as it is one base from a much larger clone. V is TRBV20-1 and J is TRBJ2-7; 8 positions agree with TRBD2. Germline values: CDR1 DFQATT, CDR2 SNEGSKA (reference sequence). The V and J ends lost 5 bases and 1 base, in that order; junction bases with no gene match: 7. The length of the CDR3 is 14 residues. As DNA, the CDR3 is TGCAGTGCTCGACGGCGGGGGGATTCCTACGAGCAGTACTTC. It is translated as CSARRRGDSYEQYF.

This clonotype occurred many times. The chain uses TRBV7-8 and TRBJ1-2; D is ambiguous. The V gene lost 5 bases and the J gene lost 4 bases, with 23 bases spanning the gap. The CDR3 is 17 amino acids. Looked up from germline, CDR1 is SGHVS and CDR2 is FQNEAQ. The chain's CDR3 is CASSSGSFTRKTYGYTF. The CDR3 bases are TGTGCCAGCAGCAGTGGTTCGTTTACCCGAAAGACCTATGGCTACACCTTC.

In this sample, this clonotype turned up many times. CDR3 coding DNA: TGTGCCAGCAGCTTAAGGGTTGAATCACCCCTCCACTTT. Translated, it gives CASSLRVESPLHF. The chain employs TRBV7-2 and TRBJ1-6; no clear D gene. Trimming stripped 2 bases from V and 10 bases from J, with 9 bases between. Germline CDR1 is SGHTA and CDR2 is FQGNSA. The CDR3 has 13 residues.

The rearrangement uses TRBV4-1 and TRBJ1-2; D not certain. The CDR3 spans 17 residues. The germline V gene has CDR1 MGHRA and CDR2 YSYEKL. Trimming removed 5 bases at V and 4 bases at J, with 23 bases between. CDR3 in amino acids: CASSVSRWNRKTYGYTF. The CDR3, as DNA: TGCGCCAGCAGCGTGTCACGCTGGAACCGAAAGACCTATGGCTACACCTTC.

This clonotype was observed a handful of times. This rearrangement joins TRBV7-2 to TRBJ2-1, with 7 bases identical to TRBD2. J lost 7 bases, V lost 2 bases, and 11 bases had no gene match. Germline CDR1 SGHTA, CDR2 FQGNSA. The CDR3 spans 16 residues. Here the CDR3 reads CASSLWGGSRDNEQFF. In nucleotides, the CDR3 is TGTGCCAGCAGCTTATGGGGCGGGAGCAGGGATAATGAGCAGTTCTTC.

This clonotype came up many times. The chain is built from TRBV7-2 and TRBJ1-2; D not certain. Germline CDR1 and CDR2: SGHTA and FQGNSA. This CDR3 spans 16 amino acids. V lost 0 bases to trimming and J lost 0 bases, with 11 bases between them. CDR3 bases: TGTGCCAGCAGCTTAGCCCAGCGGGTTACTAACTATGGCTACACCTTC. Protein: CASSLAQRVTNYGYTF.

This clonotype has at least ten counts. The chain is built from TRBV6-4 and TRBJ2-1, with D maybe TRBD2 (6 bases). CDR1 MRHNA and CDR2 SNTAGT come from the germline V gene. CDR3 length: 13 amino acids. V lost 5 bases and J lost 4, with 9 bases in between. The CDR3 DNA reads as TGTGCCAGCAGTATTGGGGGGTACAATGAGCAGTTCTTC. This codes for CASSIGGYNEQFF.

This clonotype appeared many times. The chain couples TRBV15 to TRBJ1-2; D is unclear. The CDR3 runs to 17 residues. Trimming took 5 bases from V and 4 from J, leaving 23 bases between them. Per the germline V gene, CDR1 is LNHNV and CDR2 is YYDKDF (reference sequence). The CDR3: CATSHIRRCGKTYGYTF. The CDR3 coding sequence is TGTGCCACCAGCCATATCCGAAGGTGTGGAAAGACCTATGGCTACACCTTC.

Details on this clonotype: One base away lies a much larger clone, so this may be a sequencing read error. The chain combines TRBV5-4 with TRBJ2-2; D may match TRBD1 or TRBD2 (5 bases each). Germline values: CDR1 SGHNT, CDR2 YYREEE (reference sequence). This CDR3 comprises 16 residues. The CDR3 loop reads CASSLATRDRTGEPFF. The DNA for the CDR3 is TGTGCCAGCAGCTTGGCTACCCGGGACCGCACCGGGGAGCCGTTTTTT.

At least ten counts were recorded for this clonotype. V and J are TRBV5-1 and TRBJ1-3; 9 positions agree with TRBD1. The V gene's germline CDR1 is SGHRS and CDR2 YFSETQ. The CDR3 is made up of 15 amino acids. After removal of 0 bases from V and 4 bases from J, the junction contained 2 bases not matched to a gene. CDR3 residues: CASSLGDRDGNTIYF. The CDR3 DNA sequence: TGCGCCAGCAGCTTGGGGGACAGGGACGGAAACACCATATATTTT.

For this clonotype: Possible read error: a much larger clone is one base away. This sequence joins TRBV5-1 and TRBJ2-1; D unresolved. In germline, CDR1 is SGHRS, CDR2 YFSETQ. V lost 5 bases and J 3 bases, leaving 12 bases between the germline ends. The CDR3 is 14 residues long. CDR3 in DNA: TGCGCCAGCAGACCGCAGAGCTACTACAATGAGCAGTTCTTC. This codes for CASRPQSYYNEQFF.

This clonotype was counted ten times or more. The chain uses TRBV5-6 and TRBJ2-7; 8 nucleotides align to TRBD2. This CDR3 comprises 15 residues. The V segment lost 0 bases and the J segment 3 bases; nucleotides outside the gene matches: 5. Germline values: CDR1 SGHDT, CDR2 YYEEEE. CDR3 in DNA: TGTGCCAGCAGCTTGGAAGTAGCGGGGAGCTACGAGCAGTACTTC. Translating it yields CASSLEVAGSYEQYF.

On this clonotype: This may stem from a read error, because a much larger clone lies one nucleotide away. The genes are TRBV3-2 and TRBJ2-5. TRBV3-2 is a recognized pseudogene. This CDR3 has 15 amino acids. The CDR3 here is CASSQGAVRQGTQYF. CDR3 nucleotides: TGTGCCAGCAGCCAAGGGGCAGTGCGCCAAGGGACCCAGTACTTC.

Regarding this clonotype: A much larger clone sits a single nucleotide away, making a read error possible. This chain links TRBV6-6 with TRBJ2-1; TRBD2 matches at 12 bases. This CDR3 is 14 amino acids long. CDR1 and CDR2 (germline): MNHNY, SVGAGI (reference sequence). CDR3: CTSLSSGGAGEQFF. In DNA form, the CDR3 reads TGTACCAGCCTCTCTAGCGGGGGGGCCGGTGAGCAGTTCTTC.

This clonotype was recorded at least ten times. The rearrangement uses TRBV29-1 and TRBJ1-4; unclear D gene. The CDR3 has 12 amino acids. With 6 bases removed from V and 10 bases from J, the gap between germline ends came to 15 bases. Germline V CDR1 and CDR2: SQVTM, ANQGSEA. CDR3 coding DNA: TGCAGCGTCTTCAACGGACGGGGAAAACTGTTTTTT. As protein: CSVFNGRGKLFF.

The rearrangement uses TRBV7-6 and TRBJ1-1; D might be TRBD1 (5 bases). Trimming cost V 8 bases and J 1 base, with 17 bases left between them. The CDR3 runs 15 residues. CDR1 is SGHVS, CDR2 FNYEAQ, per germline. CDR3 DNA: TGTGCCAGCTCAACCCGGGGCAGCAGGAACACTGAAGCTTTCTTT. This sequence encodes CASSTRGSRNTEAFF. Full variable domain (rest looked up from reference TRBV7-6 and TRBJ1-1): GAGVSQSPRYKVTKRGQDVALRCDPISGHVSLYWYRQALGQGPEFLTYFNYEAQQDKSGLPNDRFSAERPEGSISTLTIQRTEQRDSAMYRCASSTRGSRNTEAFFGQGTRLTVV.

This clonotype has more than one count but fewer than ten. The chain combines TRBV10-3 with TRBJ1-3; D remains ambiguous. V lost 4 bases, J lost 0 bases, and 10 bases lay in between. CDR1 ENHRY and CDR2 SYGVKD come from the germline V gene. This CDR3 contains 15 residues. The CDR3: CAISGKGGSGNTIYF. For the CDR3, the DNA is TGTGCCATCAGTGGCAAGGGTGGCTCTGGAAACACCATATATTTT.

This clonotype was counted between two and nine times. The chain uses TRBV19 and TRBJ2-1; TRBD2 matches at 10 bases. CDR3 length: 17 amino acids. V lost 7 bases to trimming and J lost 4 bases; unmatched junction nucleotides: 13. Per the germline V gene, CDR1 is LNHDA and CDR2 is SQIVND (reference sequence). The CDR3 protein is CASNGQREGRSYNEQFF. CDR3 sequence (DNA): TGTGCCAGTAACGGCCAGCGGGAGGGCCGAAGTTACAATGAGCAGTTCTTC. Supplemented by reference TRBV19 and TRBJ2-1, the full variable domain reads DGGITQSPKYLFRKEGQNVTLSCEQNLNHDAMYWYRQDPGQGLRLIYYSQIVNDFQKGDIAEGYSVSREKKESFPLTVTSAQKNPTAFYLCASNGQREGRSYNEQFFGPGTRLTVL.

The sample holds one count of this clonotype. A read error may explain this, as a much larger clone is one base away. This rearrangement joins TRBV9 to TRBJ2-3; no clear D gene. The CDR3 consists of 15 residues. Trimming pared 4 bases from V and 1 base from J, leaving 13 bases between. Germline values: CDR1 SGDLS, CDR2 YYNGEE. The CDR3 DNA sequence: TGTGCCAGCAGCTCTGCGACCCCCGGCACAGATACGCAGTATTTT. Protein sequence: CASSSATPGTDTQYF.

In this sample, this clonotype turned up many times. The chain has TRBV2 and TRBJ2-7; D could derive from TRBD1 or TRBD2 (6 bases each). The germline V gene encodes CDR1 SNHLY and CDR2 FYNNEI. The CDR3 runs 15 residues. The germline V and J ends were trimmed by 2 bases and 1 base, with 12 bases remaining between them. For the CDR3, the DNA is TGTGCCAGCAGTGAACGGCAGGGGAGGTCCTACGAGCAGTACGTC. Its protein product is CASSERQGRSYEQYV.